These 19 T cell receptor beta chains came from one sample sequenced in a study of identical twins. One entry per CDR3 protein results from TCRdb running MiXCR on the 5' RACE reads. The sample includes 350,000 to 450,000 distinct CDR3 sequences, less than 20% of them seen just once. Sequencing used naive T cells sorted from blood. The receptors shown here come from a man aged 45-60 years in good health.

CDR3 DNA sequence: TGTGCCAGCAGCCCAGGACAGGGGGACATTCAGTACTTC. Translation gives CASSPGQGDIQYF. This chain uses TRBV9 with TRBJ2-4, with 10 bases aligning to TRBD1. J gave up 8 bases and V 4 bases, and 3 bases lay outside the gene matches. The germline gives CDR1 SGDLS, CDR2 YYNGEE. The CDR3 has 13 residues.

The chain combines TRBV20-1 with TRBJ2-1; the D gene is possibly TRBD2 (5 bases). V shed 3 bases and J shed 4 bases, with 13 bases lying between them. Germline V gene data show CDR1 as DFQATT and CDR2 as SNEGSKA (reference sequence). The CDR3 loop spans 14 amino acids. CDR3 DNA: TGCAGTGCTAGGGATAGCGCAAAGTACAATGAGCAGTTCTTC. Translation gives CSARDSAKYNEQFF.

This clonotype was seen only a few times. The V gene is TRBV5-1, the J gene TRBJ2-1; 7 positions match TRBD1. The CDR3 loop spans 14 amino acids. The V and J ends lost 6 bases and 4 bases, in that order; junction bases with no gene match: 7. Germline CDR1 and CDR2: SGHRS and YFSETQ. The DNA for the CDR3 is TGCGCCAGCAATCCGGGACAGACTTACAATGAGCAGTTCTTC. This gives the protein CASNPGQTYNEQFF.

This clonotype was recorded many times. The rearrangement uses TRBV2 and TRBJ2-5; 10 bases agree with TRBD1. The trim removed 5 bases at V and 5 bases at J, leaving 2 bases unmatched. CDR3 length: 13 residues. Germline CDR1 and CDR2: SNHLY and FYNNEI. The CDR3 here is CASSSGQGETQYF. As DNA, the CDR3 is TGTGCCAGCAGTTCGGGACAGGGGGAGACCCAGTACTTC.

The CDR3 protein is CASSLADSSNEKLFF. CDR3 DNA: TGTGCCAGCAGCTTAGCGGACAGTTCTAATGAAAAACTGTTTTTT. The V call is TRBV7-9, the J call TRBJ1-4; D might be TRBD1 (6 bases). The CDR3 length is 15 residues. The germline V gene has CDR1 SEHNR and CDR2 FQNEAQ (reference sequence). With 0 bases removed from V and 3 bases from J, the gap between germline ends came to 8 bases.

This clonotype has only a few counts. This chain connects TRBV20-1 to TRBJ2-5; 14 nucleotides agree with TRBD2. Germline values: CDR1 DFQATT, CDR2 SNEGSKA (reference sequence). V shed 0 bases, J shed 5 bases, and the junction held 14 bases outside the gene matches. This CDR3 comprises 19 residues. The CDR3 DNA sequence: TGCAGTGCTAGAGACGCCGGGACTAGCGGGAGATATGTAAGGGAGACCCAGTACTTC. Translating gives CSARDAGTSGRYVRETQYF.

This clonotype was counted a few times. V is TRBV7-8 and J is TRBJ2-7, with TRBD1 matching 9 bases. The germline V gene has CDR1 SGHVS and CDR2 FQNEAQ. Trimming took 4 bases from V and 6 from J; bases not matched to a gene: 10. The CDR3 consists of 15 residues. This CDR3 reads CASSSAGTGSSEQYF. The CDR3 DNA follows: TGTGCCAGCAGCTCCGCCGGGACAGGGTCGAGCGAGCAGTACTTC.

The genes are TRBV7-3 and TRBJ2-5, with TRBD1 matching over 8 bases. The V segment lost 4 bases and the J segment 2 bases; nucleotides outside the gene matches: 9. This CDR3 has 16 amino acids. From germline, CDR1 is SGHTA and CDR2 FQGTGA. The CDR3 DNA reads TGTGCCAGCAGCTCCACGGACAGGGTTGTTCAAGAGACCCAGTACTTC. Translation: CASSSTDRVVQETQYF.

V usage is TRBV11-2 and J usage is TRBJ1-4, with 7 positions matching TRBD1. The CDR3 extends over 15 amino acids. Germline assignment: CDR1 SGHAT and CDR2 FQNNGV. Germline trimming cut 2 bases from V and 5 bases from J; bases unmatched to any gene: 5. CDR3 amino acids: CASSLTGTANEKLFF. The CDR3 DNA follows: TGTGCCAGCAGCTTAACCGGGACAGCAAATGAAAAACTGTTTTTT.

This clonotype was observed at least ten times. The rearrangement uses TRBV12-3 or TRBV12-4 and TRBJ2-3; 10 bases align to TRBD2. With 5 bases clipped from V and 3 bases from J, the junction kept 8 bases outside the gene matches. The CDR3 length is 16 residues. The CDR3 nucleotides are TGTGCCAGCAGTCCTTCTAGCGGGGGATCGACAGATACGCAGTATTTT. This encodes CASSPSSGGSTDTQYF.

J is TRBJ2-1 and V is TRBV5-1; TRBD2 matches at 8 bases. The CDR3 has 14 amino acids. In germline, CDR1 is SGHRS, CDR2 YFSETQ. V lost 3 bases to trimming and J lost 7 bases; unmatched junction nucleotides: 6. CDR3 sequence (DNA): TGCGCCAGCAGCTCGGGACTAGATCTTAATGAGCAGTTCTTC. As protein: CASSSGLDLNEQFF.

This clonotype was seen a handful of times. This chain links TRBV28 with TRBJ1-1, with D unresolved. CDR3 length: 15 amino acids. Trimming pared 2 bases from V and 4 bases from J, leaving 14 bases between. CDR1 and CDR2 from the germline V gene are MDHEN and SYDVKM. CDR3 in amino acids: CASSLLFGVATEAFF. The CDR3 nucleotides read TGTGCCAGCAGTTTACTCTTCGGGGTCGCCACTGAAGCTTTCTTT. The whole variable domain, filled in from reference TRBV28 and TRBJ1-1, reads DVKVTQSSRYLVKRTGEKVFLECVQDMDHENMFWYRQDPGLGLRLIYFSYDVKMKEKGDIPEGYSVSREKKERFSLILESASTNQTSMYLCASSLLFGVATEAFFGQGTRLTVV.

The V gene is TRBV9, the J gene TRBJ2-5; TRBD1 might be the D (5 bases). V shed 3 bases and J shed 4 bases, with 16 bases lying between them. Germline V lookup: CDR1 SGDLS, CDR2 YYNGEE. The length of the CDR3 is 15 residues. This CDR3 is CASSGGGPQGETQYF. The CDR3 DNA reads TGTGCCAGCAGCGGCGGTGGACCGCAGGGAGAGACCCAGTACTTC.

In its sample, this clonotype was seen many times. The rearrangement joins TRBV10-3 to TRBJ2-7, with TRBD1 matching over 9 bases. The trim removed 10 bases at V and 1 base at J, leaving 5 bases unmatched. The CDR3 runs 13 residues. Germline V lookup: CDR1 ENHRY, CDR2 SYGVKD. The CDR3 loop reads CATRDRESYEQYF. Here the CDR3 DNA reads TGTGCCACCCGGGACAGGGAGTCCTACGAGCAGTACTTC.

This clonotype has ten or more counts. The genes are TRBV20-1 and TRBJ1-5; maybe TRBD1 (6 bases). Germline V lookup: CDR1 DFQATT, CDR2 SNEGSKA (reference sequence). The CDR3 spans 12 residues. Between the trimmed V and J ends, which lost 3 bases and 11 bases, there was a span of 14 bases. CDR3 in DNA: TGCAGTGCTAGTGGACAGCCTCCCGCCCAGCATTTT. Its translation is CSASGQPPAQHF.

This clonotype was detected only once. The chain is built from TRBV5-1 and TRBJ1-1; no clear D gene. The CDR3 length is 15 residues. The V and J ends lost 0 bases and 10 bases respectively, with 19 bases between them. Germline assignment: CDR1 SGHRS and CDR2 YFSETQ. The CDR3 region is CASSLAEGPRVGAFF. As DNA, the CDR3 is TGCGCCAGCAGCTTGGCCGAAGGCCCGCGGGTGGGAGCTTTCTTT. Drawing the rest from reference TRBV5-1 and TRBJ1-1, the complete variable domain is KAGVTQTPRYLIKTRGQQVTLSCSPISGHRSVSWYQQTPGQGLQFLFEYFSETQRNKGNFPGRFSGRQFSNSRSEMNVSTLELGDSALYLCASSLAEGPRVGAFFGQGTRLTVV.

In this sample, this clonotype turned up many times. The V gene is TRBV5-1, the J gene TRBJ2-5; no clear D. The CDR3 is 14 residues long. The germline V and J ends were trimmed by 4 bases and 5 bases, with 15 bases remaining between them. Per the germline V gene, CDR1 is SGHRS and CDR2 is YFSETQ. The CDR3 here is CASSLGSIGETQYF. As DNA, the CDR3 is TGCGCCAGCAGCCTCGGGTCTATCGGGGAGACCCAGTACTTC.

Here the CDR3 DNA reads TGTGCCAGCAGTGGTAGCGCCGGGGAGCTGTTTTTT. Protein sequence: CASSGSAGELFF. The rearrangement uses TRBV2 and TRBJ2-2, with D perhaps matching TRBD2 (5 bases). The CDR3 has 12 residues. In germline, CDR1 is SNHLY, CDR2 FYNNEI. The V end lost 4 bases, the J end lost 6 bases, and 6 bases lay between the germline ends.

This clonotype was counted between two and nine times. V usage is TRBV20-1 and J usage is TRBJ1-3; perhaps TRBD1 as D (6 bases). CDR1 and CDR2 (germline): DFQATT, SNEGSKA (reference sequence). V was shortened by 2 bases and J by 0 bases, with 11 bases between the two germline ends. The CDR3 is 15 residues long. CDR3 in DNA: TGCAGTGCTAGACCCGGGACAACCTCTGGAAACACCATATATTTT. Residues: CSARPGTTSGNTIYF.